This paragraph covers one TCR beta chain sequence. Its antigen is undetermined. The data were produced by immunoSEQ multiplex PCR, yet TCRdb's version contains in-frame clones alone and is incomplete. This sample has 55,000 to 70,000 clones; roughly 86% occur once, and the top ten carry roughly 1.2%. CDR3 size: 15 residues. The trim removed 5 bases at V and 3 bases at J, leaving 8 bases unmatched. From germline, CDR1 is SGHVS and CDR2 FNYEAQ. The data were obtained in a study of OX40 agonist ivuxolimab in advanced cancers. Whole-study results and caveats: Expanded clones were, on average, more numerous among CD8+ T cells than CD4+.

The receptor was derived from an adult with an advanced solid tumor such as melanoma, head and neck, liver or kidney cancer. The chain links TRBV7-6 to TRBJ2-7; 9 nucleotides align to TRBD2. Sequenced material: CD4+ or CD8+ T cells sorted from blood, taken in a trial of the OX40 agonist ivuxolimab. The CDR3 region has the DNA TGTGCCAGCAGCCCCGTATTTAGCGGGAGCTACGAGCAGTACTTC. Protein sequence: CASSPVFSGSYEQYF.